These T cell receptor beta chains were read from a single sample in a study of CD8 T cells in Susac syndrome. MiXCR was run by TCRdb on the immunoSEQ multiplex PCR reads, yielding one entry per CDR3 protein. The top ten clones hold approximately 0.075% of a sample with over 200,000 distinct CDR3 sequences, roughly 94% of them seen once. Sequencing used CD4+ T cells from PBMCs. The receptors stem from a human donor with multiple sclerosis. The CDR3 runs from the conserved cysteine through the conserved F or W. The order of the fields is clone size, V gene, J gene, D gene, CDR3 protein, CDR3 DNA. D genes are given only for firm matches. The size field is filled for only some rows; it gives once, few, many or a size class.

clone size: .
V gene: TRBV12-3/TRBV12-4
J gene: TRBJ1-1
D gene: .
CDR3 protein: CASSVGTANGYAFF
CDR3 DNA: TGTGCCAGCAGTGTTGGGACCGCAAACGGGTACGCTTTCTTT

clone size: .
V gene: TRBV6-6
J gene: TRBJ2-7
D gene: .
CDR3 protein: CASTGQSYEQYF
CDR3 DNA: TGTGCCAGCACCGGACAGTCCTACGAGCAGTACTTC

clone size: .
V gene: TRBV20-1
J gene: TRBJ2-5
D gene: .
CDR3 protein: CSADSGQLTAETQYF
CDR3 DNA: TGCAGTGCTGACTCGGGCCAACTCACCGCGGAGACCCAGTACTTC

clone size: .
V gene: TRBV24-1
J gene: TRBJ2-4
D gene: .
CDR3 protein: CATSDLQTDRLAKNIQYF
CDR3 DNA: TGTGCCACCAGTGATTTACAAACGGACAGACTAGCCAAAAACATTCAGTACTTC

clone size: .
V gene: TRBV7-3
J gene: TRBJ2-2
D gene: .
CDR3 protein: CASSLKHQGTGELFF
CDR3 DNA: TGTGCCAGCAGCTTAAAACACCAGGGGACCGGGGAGCTGTTTTTT

clone size: .
V gene: TRBV2
J gene: TRBJ2-3
D gene: .
CDR3 protein: CASSVEKDTQYF
CDR3 DNA: TGTGCCAGCAGTGTGGAAAAAGATACGCAGTATTTT

clone size: .
V gene: TRBV5-1
J gene: TRBJ1-2
D gene: .
CDR3 protein: CASSLGHLSGYGYTF
CDR3 DNA: TGCGCCAGCAGCTTGGGACATTTGAGCGGCTATGGCTACACCTTC

clone size: .
V gene: TRBV29-1
J gene: TRBJ1-1
D gene: TRBD1
CDR3 protein: CSAGTGRAEAFF
CDR3 DNA: TGCAGCGCCGGGACAGGGCGGGCTGAAGCTTTCTTT

clone size: .
V gene: TRBV9
J gene: TRBJ1-1
D gene: .
CDR3 protein: CAASPGTTNTEAFF
CDR3 DNA: TGTGCCGCCTCTCCCGGGACAACAAACACTGAAGCTTTCTTT

clone size: .
V gene: TRBV13
J gene: TRBJ2-5
D gene: TRBD2
CDR3 protein: CASSLDPTSGDQETQYF
CDR3 DNA: TGTGCCAGCAGCTTAGACCCGACTAGCGGGGACCAAGAGACCCAGTACTTC

clone size: .
V gene: TRBV2
J gene: TRBJ1-2
D gene: TRBD1
CDR3 protein: CASRDRAQGYTF
CDR3 DNA: TGTGCCAGCAGAGACAGGGCTCAAGGCTACACCTTC

clone size: .
V gene: TRBV5-1
J gene: TRBJ1-2
D gene: .
CDR3 protein: CASSSDSTYGYTF
CDR3 DNA: TGCGCCAGCAGCTCCGACAGTACCTATGGCTACACCTTC

clone size: once
V gene: TRBV20-1
J gene: TRBJ2-4
D gene: .
CDR3 protein: CSARVDPGAKNIQYF
CDR3 DNA: TGCAGTGCTAGAGTAGATCCGGGAGCCAAAAACATTCAGTACTTC

clone size: .
V gene: TRBV29-1
J gene: TRBJ2-3
D gene: .
CDR3 protein: CSVGGASTDTQYF
CDR3 DNA: TGCAGCGTTGGAGGGGCTAGCACAGATACGCAGTATTTT

clone size: .
V gene: TRBV29-1
J gene: TRBJ2-1
D gene: TRBD1
CDR3 protein: CSVEGQYNEQFF
CDR3 DNA: TGCAGCGTTGAGGGACAGTACAATGAGCAGTTCTTC

clone size: .
V gene: TRBV4-1
J gene: TRBJ1-1
D gene: .
CDR3 protein: CASSQIGTEAFF
CDR3 DNA: TGCGCCAGCAGCCAAATCGGGACAGAAGCTTTCTTT

clone size: .
V gene: TRBV5-1
J gene: TRBJ1-2
D gene: .
CDR3 protein: CASSQDVNYGYTF
CDR3 DNA: TGCGCCAGCAGCCAGGACGTTAACTATGGCTACACCTTC

clone size: once
V gene: TRBV6-5
J gene: TRBJ2-3
D gene: TRBD1
CDR3 protein: CASSYGRTGGNTQYF
CDR3 DNA: TGTGCCAGCAGTTACGGTAGGACAGGGGGCAACACGCAGTATTTT

clone size: .
V gene: TRBV10-3
J gene: TRBJ2-1
D gene: .
CDR3 protein: CAISGSGLPRTREQFF
CDR3 DNA: TGTGCCATCAGTGGCTCGGGTCTACCAAGGACCCGGGAGCAGTTCTTC

clone size: .
V gene: TRBV5-1
J gene: TRBJ2-5
D gene: TRBD1
CDR3 protein: CASSFGTGSQETQYF
CDR3 DNA: TGCGCCAGCAGCTTCGGGACAGGGTCCCAAGAGACCCAGTACTTC

clone size: .
V gene: TRBV30
J gene: TRBJ1-5
D gene: .
CDR3 protein: CAWGGEWGNQPQHF
CDR3 DNA: TGTGCCTGGGGGGGTGAGTGGGGCAATCAGCCCCAGCATTTT

clone size: .
V gene: TRBV2
J gene: TRBJ1-5
D gene: TRBD1
CDR3 protein: CASSYSGTGSRQPQHF
CDR3 DNA: TGTGCCAGCAGCTACTCCGGGACAGGGAGCAGACAGCCCCAGCATTTT